Given below is one T cell receptor beta chain in context. Antigen specificity is unknown. The source of the sample is a study of CD8 T cells in ankylosing spondylitis. TCRdb reprocessed the 5' RACE reads via MiXCR and lists one record per CDR3 protein. The data contain roughly 670,000 distinct CDR3 sequences, around 20% of them singletons. Germline loops: CDR1 LGHNA, CDR2 YSLEER. V was shortened by 0 bases and J by 3 bases, with 11 bases between the two germline ends. The CDR3 length is 15 residues. General study points: Disease-linked clones bore a CD8+ phenotype, appearing relatively rarely in peripheral blood. Among TCR beta sequences, a motif of eight highly homologous variants appeared characteristic of ankylosing spondylitis blood. Disease-associated clones were reportedly significantly overrepresented in matched ankylosing spondylitis synovial fluid. Past research had described some motif variants in reactive arthritis synovial fluid and blood.

This clonotype was obtained from a male donor with ankylosing spondylitis. Sequencing used blood, either unsorted or a sorted T cell fraction (not recorded which). The chain links TRBV4-3 to TRBJ1-1; the D is unclear. As DNA, the CDR3 is TGCGCCAGCAGCCAAGATCGGAAAGGGTACACTGAAGCTTTCTTT. Translating gives CASSQDRKGYTEAFF.